Below, one T cell receptor (beta chain) is given with its context. The CDR3 has 23 residues. J gave up 5 bases and V 1 base, and 27 bases lay outside the gene matches. Germline V gene lookup returns CDR1 LGHNT and CDR2 FRNRAP. The source of the sample is a study of blood T cell repertoires in COVID-19. Clones were sequenced by immunoSEQ multiplex PCR, and TCRdb holds only the in-frame ones, with some missing. The sample includes a few hundred thousand clones, around 90% of them seen just once. V is TRBV12-5 and J is TRBJ2-1; 9 nucleotides agree with TRBD2. Sequencing used peripheral blood. This sequence originates from a woman between 40 and 55 years old who had recovered from COVID-19. The CDR3 loop reads CASGLADPKTSGSPLSGHNEQFF. The DNA for the CDR3 is TGTGCTAGTGGTTTGGCCGACCCAAAGACTAGCGGAAGCCCACTAAGCGGGCACAATGAGCAGTTCTTC.